This TCR beta chain came from a study of blood T cell repertoires in COVID-19. About the research overall: From the United States, Italy and Spain came samples of acute and convalescent COVID-19.

Trimming took 0 bases from V and 4 from J, leaving 3 bases between them. The CDR3 is 12 amino acids. In the original workflow: Nucleated cell number was recorded as an estimate derived from reference gene primer amplification. Assay used: immunoSEQ multiplex PCR; TCRdb lists only in-frame clones, some missing. V and J calls and clone size come straight from that table; D and trimming were deduced from the DNA. Of over 200,000 clones in the sample, roughly 90% were seen once. The specimen sequenced was peripheral blood. The chain combines TRBV12-3 or TRBV12-4 with TRBJ2-5; D not certain. This receptor was identified in a human donor in a cohort sampled during active COVID-19. The CDR3 DNA follows: TGTGCCAGCAGTTTAGCGCGAGAGACCCAGTACTTC. Protein product: CASSLARETQYF.